The present entry profiles one TCR beta chain with its context. Its specificity is unknown. Three rounds of nested PCR, following a modified ARM-PCR protocol, produced the TCRbeta library. MiXCR, run by TCRdb on the multiplex PCR reads, gives a single entry per CDR3 protein. The sample yields about 75,000 distinct CDR3 sequences, under 85% seen once. J was trimmed by 5 bases and V by 4 bases; bases with no gene match: 11. There are 15 residues in the CDR3. CDR1 SGHDT and CDR2 YYEEEE come from the germline V gene. The sample is drawn from a study of tumor and adjacent non-tumor tissue in lung cancer. The study's findings and limits: Normal lung showed higher cumulative top 100 clone frequency than tumor.

The template was RNA from unsorted bulk tissue. Between August and November 2014, newly diagnosed, chemotherapy-naive lung cancer patients underwent thoracic surgery in China. The chain uses TRBV5-6 and TRBJ2-5, with 7 bases lining up with TRBD2. The TCR was taken from a woman aged 45 to 65 with non-small cell lung cancer. The source material was lung tumor tissue. The CDR3 region has the DNA TGTGCCAGCAGCGTCGGGACTATTGTAAGGGAGACCCAGTACTTC. Encoded protein: CASSVGTIVRETQYF.